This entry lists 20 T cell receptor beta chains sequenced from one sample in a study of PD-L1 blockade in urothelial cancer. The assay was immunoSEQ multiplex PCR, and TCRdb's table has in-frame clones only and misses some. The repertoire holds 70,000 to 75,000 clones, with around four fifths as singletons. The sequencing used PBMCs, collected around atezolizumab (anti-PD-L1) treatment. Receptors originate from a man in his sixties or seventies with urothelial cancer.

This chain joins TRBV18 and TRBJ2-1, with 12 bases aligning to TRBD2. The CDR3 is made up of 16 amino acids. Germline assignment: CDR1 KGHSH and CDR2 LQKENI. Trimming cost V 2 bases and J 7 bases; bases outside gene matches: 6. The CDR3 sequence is CASSPSRGTSGNEQFF. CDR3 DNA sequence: TGTGCCAGCTCACCAAGCCGGGGGACTAGCGGGAATGAGCAGTTCTTC.

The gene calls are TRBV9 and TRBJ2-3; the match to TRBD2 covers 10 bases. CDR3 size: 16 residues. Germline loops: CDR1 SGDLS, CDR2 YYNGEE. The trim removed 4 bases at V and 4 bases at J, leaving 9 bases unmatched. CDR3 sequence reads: CASSPVGTSAPDTQYF. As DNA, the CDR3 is TGTGCCAGCAGCCCAGTAGGGACTAGCGCTCCAGATACGCAGTATTTT. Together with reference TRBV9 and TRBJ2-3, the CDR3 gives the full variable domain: DSGVTQTPKHLITATGQRVTLRCSPRSGDLSVYWYQQSLDQGLQFLIQYYNGEERAKGNILERFSAQQFPDLHSELNLSSLELGDSALYFCASSPVGTSAPDTQYFGPGTRLTVL.

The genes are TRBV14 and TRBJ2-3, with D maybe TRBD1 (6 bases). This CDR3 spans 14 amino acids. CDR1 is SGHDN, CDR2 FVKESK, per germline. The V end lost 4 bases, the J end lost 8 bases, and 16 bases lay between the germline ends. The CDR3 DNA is TGTGCCAGCAGCCTTCGCACACAGGGAGCTACGCAGTATTTT. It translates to CASSLRTQGATQYF.

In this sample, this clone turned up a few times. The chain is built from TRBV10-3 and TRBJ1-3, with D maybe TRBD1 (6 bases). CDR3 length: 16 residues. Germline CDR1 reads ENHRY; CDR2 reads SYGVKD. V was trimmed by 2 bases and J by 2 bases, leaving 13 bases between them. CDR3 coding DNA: TGTGCCATCAGTGAGCCCGCCAGGGGCGCTGGAAACACCATATATTTT. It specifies CAISEPARGAGNTIYF.

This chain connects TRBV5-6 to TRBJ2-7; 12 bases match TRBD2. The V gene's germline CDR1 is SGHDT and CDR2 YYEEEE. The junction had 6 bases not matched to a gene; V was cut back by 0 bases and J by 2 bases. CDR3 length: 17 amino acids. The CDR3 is CASSLVLAGGGTYEQYF. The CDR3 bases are TGTGCCAGCAGCTTGGTACTAGCGGGAGGCGGAACCTACGAGCAGTACTTC.

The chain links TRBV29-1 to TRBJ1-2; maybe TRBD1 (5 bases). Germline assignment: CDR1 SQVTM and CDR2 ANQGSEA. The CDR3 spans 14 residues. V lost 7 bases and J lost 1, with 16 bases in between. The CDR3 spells CSARPPGLNYGYTF. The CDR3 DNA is TGCAGCGCTCGACCGCCGGGACTTAACTATGGCTACACCTTC.

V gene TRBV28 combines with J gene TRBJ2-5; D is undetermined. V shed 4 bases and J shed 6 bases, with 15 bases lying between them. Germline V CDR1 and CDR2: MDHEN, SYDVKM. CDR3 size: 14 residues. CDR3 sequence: CASSSPTGRKTQYF. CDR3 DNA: TGTGCCAGCAGTTCCCCGACTGGCAGAAAGACCCAGTACTTC.

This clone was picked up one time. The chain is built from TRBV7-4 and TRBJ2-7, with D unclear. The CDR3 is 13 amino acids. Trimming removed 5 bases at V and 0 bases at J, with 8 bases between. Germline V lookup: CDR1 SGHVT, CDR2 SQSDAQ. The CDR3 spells CASSHSSSYEQYF. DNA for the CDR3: TGTGCCAGCAGCCACAGTAGCTCCTACGAGCAGTACTTC.

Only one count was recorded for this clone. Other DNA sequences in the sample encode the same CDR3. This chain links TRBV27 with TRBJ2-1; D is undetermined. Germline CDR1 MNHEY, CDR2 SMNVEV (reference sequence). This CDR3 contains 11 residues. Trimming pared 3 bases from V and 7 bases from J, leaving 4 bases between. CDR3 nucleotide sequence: TGTGCCAGCAGTTTGAGGAATGAGCAGTTCTTC. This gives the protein CASSLRNEQFF.

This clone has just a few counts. The CDR3 loop is CASTRSTGAVYEQYF. In DNA, the CDR3 is TGTGCCAGCACACGATCGACAGGGGCAGTCTACGAGCAGTACTTC. This sequence joins TRBV6-1 and TRBJ2-7, with 8 bases lining up with TRBD1. Germline-derived CDR1 and CDR2 are MNHNS and SASEGT. V was pared by 7 bases and J by 3 bases, with 11 bases of the junction left unmatched. The CDR3 has 15 amino acids.

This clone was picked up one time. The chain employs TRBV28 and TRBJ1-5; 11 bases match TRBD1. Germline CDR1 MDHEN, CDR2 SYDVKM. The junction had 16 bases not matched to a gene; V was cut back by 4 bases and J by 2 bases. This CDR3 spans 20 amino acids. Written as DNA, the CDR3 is TGTGCCAGCAGTTGGTGGCTACGGACAGGGGGCGAGCTAGGCAATCAGCCCCAGCATTTT. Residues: CASSWWLRTGGELGNQPQHF.

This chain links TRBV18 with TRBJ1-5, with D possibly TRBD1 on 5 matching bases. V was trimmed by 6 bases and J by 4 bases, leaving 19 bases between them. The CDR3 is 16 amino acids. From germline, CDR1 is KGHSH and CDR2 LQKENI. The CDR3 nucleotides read TGTGCCAGCTCCCCAGCGGCGGGGGTGAAAAATCAGCCCCAGCATTTT. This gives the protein CASSPAAGVKNQPQHF.

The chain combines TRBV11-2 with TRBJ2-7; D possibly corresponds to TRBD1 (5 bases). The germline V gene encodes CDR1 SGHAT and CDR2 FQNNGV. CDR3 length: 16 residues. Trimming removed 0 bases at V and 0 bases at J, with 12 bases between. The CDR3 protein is CASSLDLTVLSYEQYF. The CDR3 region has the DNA TGTGCCAGCAGCTTAGACTTGACAGTTCTCTCCTACGAGCAGTACTTC.

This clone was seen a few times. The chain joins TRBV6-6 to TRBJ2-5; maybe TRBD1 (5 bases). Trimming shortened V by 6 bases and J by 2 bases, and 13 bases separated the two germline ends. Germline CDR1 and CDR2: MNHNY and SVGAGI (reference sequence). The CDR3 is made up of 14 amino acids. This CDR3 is CASRTAQNQETQYF. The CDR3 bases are TGTGCCAGCAGGACAGCACAAAATCAAGAGACCCAGTACTTC.

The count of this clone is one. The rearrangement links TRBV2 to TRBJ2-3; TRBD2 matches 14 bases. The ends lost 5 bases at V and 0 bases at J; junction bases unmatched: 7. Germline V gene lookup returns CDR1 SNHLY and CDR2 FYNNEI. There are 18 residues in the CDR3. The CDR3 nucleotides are TGTGCCAGCAGTTGGGAGACTAGCGGGAGGGCGAGCACAGATACGCAGTATTTT. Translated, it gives CASSWETSGRASTDTQYF.

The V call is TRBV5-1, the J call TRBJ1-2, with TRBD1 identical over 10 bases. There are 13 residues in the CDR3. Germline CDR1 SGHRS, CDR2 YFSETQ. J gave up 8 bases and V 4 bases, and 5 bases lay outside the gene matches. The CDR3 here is CASSIGTGDGYTF. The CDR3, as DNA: TGCGCCAGCAGCATCGGGACAGGGGACGGCTACACCTTC.

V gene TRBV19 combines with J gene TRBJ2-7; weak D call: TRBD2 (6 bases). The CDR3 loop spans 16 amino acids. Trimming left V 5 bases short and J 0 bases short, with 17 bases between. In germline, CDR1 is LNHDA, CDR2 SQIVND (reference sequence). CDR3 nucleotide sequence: TGTGCCAGTAGTCCACGACTAGGCGCGAGCTCCTACGAGCAGTACTTC. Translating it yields CASSPRLGASSYEQYF.

The CDR3 nucleotides read TGTGCCAGCAGCGACGCCAGGTCCTACTTC. This codes for CASSDARSYF. The chain has TRBV2 and TRBJ2-7; D not resolved. This CDR3 comprises 10 residues. V dropped 6 bases and J dropped 13 bases, with 13 bases sitting between them. Germline V gene lookup returns CDR1 SNHLY and CDR2 FYNNEI.

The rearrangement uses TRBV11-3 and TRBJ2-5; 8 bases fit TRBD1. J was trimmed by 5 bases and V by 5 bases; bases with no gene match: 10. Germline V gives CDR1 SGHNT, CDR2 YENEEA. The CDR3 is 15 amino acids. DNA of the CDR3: TGTGCCAGCAGCCTACGGACAGGGCTGGAGGAGACCCAGTACTTC. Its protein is CASSLRTGLEETQYF.

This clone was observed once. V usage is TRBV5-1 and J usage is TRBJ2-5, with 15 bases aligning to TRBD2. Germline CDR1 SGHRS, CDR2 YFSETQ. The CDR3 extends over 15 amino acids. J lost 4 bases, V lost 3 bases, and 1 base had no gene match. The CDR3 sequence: CASSSGLAGGETQYF. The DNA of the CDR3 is TGCGCCAGCAGCTCGGGACTAGCGGGAGGAGAGACCCAGTACTTC. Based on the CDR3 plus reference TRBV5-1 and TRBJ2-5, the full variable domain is KAGVTQTPRYLIKTRGQQVTLSCSPISGHRSVSWYQQTPGQGLQFLFEYFSETQRNKGNFPGRFSGRQFSNSRSEMNVSTLELGDSALYLCASSSGLAGGETQYFGPGTRLLVL.